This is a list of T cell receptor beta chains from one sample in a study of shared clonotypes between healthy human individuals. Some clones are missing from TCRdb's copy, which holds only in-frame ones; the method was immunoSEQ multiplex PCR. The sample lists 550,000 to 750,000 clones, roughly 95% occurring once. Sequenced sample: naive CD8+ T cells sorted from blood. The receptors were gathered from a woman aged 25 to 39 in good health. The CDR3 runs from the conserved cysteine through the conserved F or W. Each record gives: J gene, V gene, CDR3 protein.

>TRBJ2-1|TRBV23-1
CASSLRAPRVF
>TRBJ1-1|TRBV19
CASSIDLEGFQAFF
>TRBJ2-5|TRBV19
CASSWTANSQETQYF
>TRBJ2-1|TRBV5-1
CASSLGNEQFF
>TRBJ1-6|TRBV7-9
CASSLDSNNSPLHF
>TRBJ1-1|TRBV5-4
CASSLITSLNTEAFF
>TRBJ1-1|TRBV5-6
CASSFSPGSTEAFF
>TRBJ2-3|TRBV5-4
CASSLWEADTQYF
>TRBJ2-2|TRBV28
CASSSMREGVGGELFF
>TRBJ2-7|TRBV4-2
CASSQGEGNEQYF
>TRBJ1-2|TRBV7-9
CASSNTGPPRGYTF
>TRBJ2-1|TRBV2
CANRGSSYNEQFF
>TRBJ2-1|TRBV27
CASSVLAGRGDEQFF
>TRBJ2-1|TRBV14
CASSQAQGPYNEQFF
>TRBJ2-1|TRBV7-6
CASSLLAGSYNEQFF
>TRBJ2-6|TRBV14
CASSQLTGRGANVLTF
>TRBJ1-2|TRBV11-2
CASSSWDGTNYGYTF
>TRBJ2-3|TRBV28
CASSPTADTQYF
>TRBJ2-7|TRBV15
CATSRDSSVEQYF
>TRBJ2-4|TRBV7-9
CASGQFTIQYF
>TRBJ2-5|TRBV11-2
CASSSALRGDTIGHF
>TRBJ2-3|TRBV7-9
CASSFLVEVNTDTQYF